The rows below give T cell receptor beta chains drawn from one sample of a study of cytomegalovirus exposure and HLA in healthy donors. Sequencing used immunoSEQ multiplex PCR; TCRdb keeps in-frame clones, though not all of them. The sample yields around 97,000 clones, 55% to 80% seen once. Specimen: PBMCs. Source of these receptors: a man aged 40-49 years in good health and CMV-seronegative. Both conserved end residues are part of each CDR3. Fields, in order: J gene, V gene, D gene, clone size, CDR3 length, CDR3 protein, CDR3 DNA. D genes are given only for firm matches. Rows may omit the clone size; those that give it use once, few, many or a size class.

j_call: TRBJ2-5; v_call: TRBV9; d_call: .; clone_size: .; cdr3_length: 18; cdr3_aa: CASSVRFGGNRYQETQYF; cdr3_nt: TGTGCCAGCAGCGTAAGGTTTGGAGGGAATCGATACCAAGAGACCCAGTACTTC
j_call: TRBJ2-5; v_call: TRBV5-1; d_call: .; clone_size: .; cdr3_length: 15; cdr3_aa: CASSQQSTPQETQYF; cdr3_nt: TGCGCCAGCAGCCAACAATCAACACCCCAAGAGACCCAGTACTTC
j_call: TRBJ2-1; v_call: TRBV18; d_call: .; clone_size: .; cdr3_length: 14; cdr3_aa: CASSPGQINNEQFF; cdr3_nt: TGTGCCAGCTCTCCAGGACAGATAAACAATGAGCAGTTCTTC
j_call: TRBJ2-7; v_call: TRBV6-5; d_call: TRBD1; clone_size: .; cdr3_length: 14; cdr3_aa: CASSLQGDSYEQYF; cdr3_nt: TGTGCCAGCAGCTTACAGGGGGACTCCTACGAGCAGTACTTC
j_call: TRBJ2-3; v_call: TRBV7-9; d_call: TRBD1; clone_size: once; cdr3_length: 15; cdr3_aa: CASSLMTGEADTQYF; cdr3_nt: TGTGCCAGCAGCTTAATGACAGGGGAGGCAGATACGCAGTATTTT
j_call: TRBJ1-5; v_call: TRBV7-9; d_call: .; clone_size: .; cdr3_length: 15; cdr3_aa: CASSLGGSVNQPQHF; cdr3_nt: TGTGCCAGCAGCTTAGGGGGCTCTGTCAATCAGCCCCAGCATTTT
j_call: TRBJ2-7; v_call: TRBV27; d_call: TRBD1; clone_size: .; cdr3_length: 16; cdr3_aa: CASSPLQGVGAYEQYF; cdr3_nt: TGTGCCAGCAGTCCGCTACAGGGGGTGGGGGCCTACGAGCAGTACTTC
j_call: TRBJ2-5; v_call: TRBV7-2; d_call: .; clone_size: .; cdr3_length: 13; cdr3_aa: CASTTSYQETQYF; cdr3_nt: TGTGCCAGCACAACTAGCTACCAAGAGACCCAGTACTTC
j_call: TRBJ2-1; v_call: TRBV2; d_call: .; clone_size: once; cdr3_length: 14; cdr3_aa: CASRPVISYNEQFF; cdr3_nt: TGTGCCAGCAGGCCAGTTATCTCCTACAATGAGCAGTTCTTC
j_call: TRBJ2-1; v_call: TRBV4-3; d_call: .; clone_size: .; cdr3_length: 17; cdr3_aa: CASSQDPGFWSYNEQFF; cdr3_nt: TGCGCCAGCAGCCAAGACCCAGGGTTTTGGTCCTACAATGAGCAGTTCTTC
j_call: TRBJ1-2; v_call: TRBV7-2; d_call: .; clone_size: few; cdr3_length: 12; cdr3_aa: CASSFARYGYTF; cdr3_nt: TGTGCCAGCAGCTTCGCGCGCTATGGCTACACCTTC
j_call: TRBJ2-3; v_call: TRBV5-1; d_call: .; clone_size: few; cdr3_length: 15; cdr3_aa: CASSSGGPRTDTQYF; cdr3_nt: TGCGCCAGCAGCTCCGGGGGGCCTCGTACAGATACGCAGTATTTT
j_call: TRBJ2-5; v_call: TRBV9; d_call: .; clone_size: few; cdr3_length: 14; cdr3_aa: CASSVARRKETQYF; cdr3_nt: TGTGCCAGCAGCGTAGCTAGGCGGAAAGAGACCCAGTACTTC
j_call: TRBJ1-2; v_call: TRBV28; d_call: TRBD1; clone_size: once; cdr3_length: 14; cdr3_aa: CASSPGTGGYGYTF; cdr3_nt: TGTGCCAGCAGTCCGGGGACAGGGGGCTATGGCTACACCTTC
j_call: TRBJ2-4; v_call: TRBV6-5; d_call: TRBD1; clone_size: .; cdr3_length: 15; cdr3_aa: CASSYSSGGVSIQYF; cdr3_nt: TGTGCCAGCAGTTACTCCTCAGGGGGCGTTAGCATTCAGTACTTC